Here is one T cell receptor beta chain with its context. Germline values: CDR1 SGHTA, CDR2 FQGNSA. The CDR3 runs to 15 residues. With 5 bases clipped from V and 2 bases from J, the junction kept 4 bases outside the gene matches. The sample belongs to a study of T cells of healthy individuals. TCRdb ran MiXCR on the 5' RACE reads and lists one entry per CDR3 protein. Here the sample spans roughly 87,000 distinct CDR3 sequences, approximately 16% being singletons. This rearrangement joins TRBV7-2 to TRBJ2-3; 10 nucleotides agree with TRBD2. This TCR came from a human donor in good health. The CDR3 protein is CASSPLAGVTDTQYF. DNA of the CDR3: TGTGCCAGCAGCCCGCTAGCGGGGGTCACAGATACGCAGTATTTT.